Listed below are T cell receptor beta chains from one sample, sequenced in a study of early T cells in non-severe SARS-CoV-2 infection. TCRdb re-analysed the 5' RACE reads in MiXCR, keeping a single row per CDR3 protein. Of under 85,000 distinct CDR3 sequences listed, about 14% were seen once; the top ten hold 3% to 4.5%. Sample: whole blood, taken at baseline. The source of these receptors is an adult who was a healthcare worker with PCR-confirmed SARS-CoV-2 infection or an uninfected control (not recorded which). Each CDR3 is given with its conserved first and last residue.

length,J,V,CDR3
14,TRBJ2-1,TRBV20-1,CSARERLAGYEQFF
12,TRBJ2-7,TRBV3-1,CASSQIAGQQYF
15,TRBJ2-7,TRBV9,CASSVDASRSYEQYF
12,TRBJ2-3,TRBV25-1,CASRAQGDTQYF
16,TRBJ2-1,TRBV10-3,CAISDLLTGAYNEQFF
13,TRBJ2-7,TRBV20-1,CSARPSGYWEQYF
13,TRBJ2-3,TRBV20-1,CRIRAGGLDTQYF
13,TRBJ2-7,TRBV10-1,CASSEPWGYEQYF
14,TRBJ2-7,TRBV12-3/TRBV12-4,CASSPGQGADEQYF
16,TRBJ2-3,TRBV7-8,CASSWTSGSLTDTQYF
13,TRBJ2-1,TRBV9,CASGRLASNEQFF
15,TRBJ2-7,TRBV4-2,CASSQVDTGPYEQYF
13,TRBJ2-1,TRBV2,CASGLADYNEQFF
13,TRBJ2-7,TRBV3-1,CASSQDRRYEQYF
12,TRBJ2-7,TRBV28,CASRLGQGALYF
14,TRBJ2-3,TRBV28,CASNTQGATDTQYF
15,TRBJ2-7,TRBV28,CASSPPEDRPYEQYF
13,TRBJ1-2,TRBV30,CAWSVNRGLSYTF